Given below is one T cell receptor (beta chain) in context. Some clones are missing from TCRdb's copy, which holds only in-frame ones; the method was immunoSEQ multiplex PCR. The sample carries 21,000 or so clones, 85% to 90% recorded once. This sample was included in a study of blood T cell repertoires in COVID-19. Whole-study context: T cells, B-cell-depleted T cells, or PBMCs provided the cDNA or gDNA that served as material.

The CDR3 covers 15 residues. V shed 2 bases and J shed 3 bases, with 12 bases lying between them. From germline, CDR1 is SEHNR and CDR2 FQNEAQ (reference sequence). This chain uses TRBV7-9 with TRBJ2-3; tentatively, D is TRBD2 (6 bases). The TCR sequence derives from a man in his 70s with active COVID-19. The specimen was peripheral blood. CDR3 DNA: TGTGCCAGCAGCTTACTCGGGAGTTTAACAGATACGCAGTATTTT. This sequence encodes CASSLLGSLTDTQYF. Using reference TRBV7-9 and TRBJ2-3 for the parts outside the CDR3, the full variable domain is DTGVSQNPRHKITKRGQNVTFRCDPISEHNRLYWYRQTLGQGPEFLTYFQNEAQLEKSRLLSDRFSAERPKGSFSTLEIQRTEQGDSAMYLCASSLLGSLTDTQYFGPGTRLTVL.